The 29 T cell receptor beta chains reported below all come from one sample, sequenced in a study of cytomegalovirus exposure and HLA in healthy donors. TCRdb keeps only in-frame clones here, not all; method: immunoSEQ multiplex PCR. The sample lists some 150,000 clones; roughly 93% were seen once. Sequenced: PBMCs. The receptors were gathered from a man younger than 30 in good health and CMV-seropositive.

This clone was seen only once. The V gene is TRBV18, the J gene TRBJ2-3; 9 bases match TRBD2. From germline, CDR1 is KGHSH and CDR2 LQKENI. The V and J ends lost 5 bases and 0 bases, in that order; junction bases with no gene match: 0. The CDR3 spans 14 residues. CDR3 DNA sequence: TGTGCCAGCTCAGGGACTAGCAGCACAGATACGCAGTATTTT. It yields the protein CASSGTSSTDTQYF.

This chain connects TRBV7-2 to TRBJ1-1, with D hard to call. The V gene's germline CDR1 is SGHTA and CDR2 FQGNSA. This CDR3 has 12 residues. The V gene lost 5 bases and the J gene lost 3 bases, with 7 bases spanning the gap. The CDR3 spells CASSRDYTEAFF. In nucleotides, the CDR3 is TGTGCCAGCAGCCGGGATTACACTGAAGCTTTCTTT.

This clone was recorded once. The J gene is TRBJ1-1, the V gene TRBV7-9; D gene ambiguous. The V gene's germline CDR1 is SEHNR and CDR2 FQNEAQ (reference sequence). Trimming left V 3 bases short and J 4 bases short, with 9 bases between. The CDR3 sequence is 13 residues long. The CDR3 sequence is CASSFTRSTEAFF. For the CDR3, the DNA is TGTGCCAGCAGCTTTACCCGGAGCACTGAAGCTTTCTTT.

The chain recombines TRBV7-6 with TRBJ2-2; TRBD1 is a possible D gene (6 bases). V lost 3 bases and J lost 6, with 17 bases in between. Germline CDR1 and CDR2: SGHVS and FNYEAQ. This CDR3 contains 16 residues. In DNA, the CDR3 is TGTGCCAGCAGCTTTAGGGGTGGACAGACCCCCGGGGAGCTGTTTTTT. Encoded protein: CASSFRGGQTPGELFF.

The rearrangement joins TRBV13 to TRBJ2-3; 7 nucleotides line up with TRBD2. The length of the CDR3 is 12 residues. J lost 6 bases, V lost 5 bases, and 2 bases had no gene match. Germline V CDR1 and CDR2: PRHDT, FYEKMQ (reference sequence). The CDR3 DNA is TGTGCCAGCAGCCTCGGGGGGGATACGCAGTATTTT. Translating it yields CASSLGGDTQYF.

The chain employs TRBV19 and TRBJ2-7; 7 nucleotides agree with TRBD1. Germline values: CDR1 LNHDA, CDR2 SQIVND (reference sequence). Trimming at V came to 6 bases and at J to 5 bases, leaving 10 bases not matched to a gene. This CDR3 is built from 14 residues. The CDR3 nucleotides are TGTGCCAGTAGCCGCGACAGGGCTCGGCACGAGCAGTACTTC. Translation gives CASSRDRARHEQYF.

The J gene is TRBJ2-7, the V gene TRBV7-9; D unclear. Germline V gene data show CDR1 as SEHNR and CDR2 as FQNEAQ (reference sequence). The CDR3 is made up of 14 amino acids. V lost 1 base, J lost 3 bases, and 10 bases lay in between. The CDR3 DNA is TGTGCCAGCAGCTTAGGAGGCATAAACTACGAGCAGTACTTC. Translated: CASSLGGINYEQYF.

The chain carries TRBV5-4 and TRBJ2-2, with TRBD1 as a possible D gene (6 bases). The V gene's germline CDR1 is SGHNT and CDR2 YYREEE (reference sequence). Between the trimmed V and J ends, which lost 0 bases and 5 bases, there was a span of 11 bases. The CDR3 has 15 amino acids. CDR3 sequence reads: CASSLDLRGTGELFF. For the CDR3, the DNA is TGTGCCAGCAGCTTGGATCTGAGGGGGACCGGGGAGCTGTTTTTT.

V and J are TRBV23-1 and TRBJ2-1; D perhaps matches TRBD2 (5 bases). TRBV23-1 is an ORF for which the function is uncertain. This CDR3 is built from 12 residues. V lost 0 bases and J lost 13, with 10 bases in between. CDR3 loop: CASSQSRVCQFF. CDR3 sequence (DNA): TGCGCCAGCAGTCAATCGCGGGTGTGTCAGTTCTTC.

The gene calls are TRBV2 and TRBJ2-2, with TRBD2 matching over 8 bases. The germline V gene has CDR1 SNHLY and CDR2 FYNNEI. This CDR3 comprises 14 residues. The V gene end was trimmed by 10 bases and the J gene end by 5 bases; junction bases not matched to a gene: 9. The CDR3 region is CATASGRGTGELFF. In DNA form, the CDR3 reads TGTGCCACCGCGAGCGGGAGAGGGACCGGGGAGCTGTTTTTT. Based on the CDR3 plus reference TRBV2 and TRBJ2-2, the full variable domain is EPEVTQTPSHQVTQMGQEVILRCVPISNHLYFYWYRQILGQKVEFLVSFYNNEISEKSEIFDDQFSVERPDGSNFTLKIRSTKLEDSAMYFCATASGRGTGELFFGEGSRLTVL.

The V call is TRBV19, the J call TRBJ2-7; 11 nucleotides match TRBD2. CDR1 is LNHDA, CDR2 SQIVND, per germline (reference sequence). V dropped 3 bases and J dropped 5; count of bases not matched to a gene: 3. The CDR3 spans 14 residues. The CDR3 sequence: CASSMTSGTNEQYF. CDR3 bases: TGTGCCAGTAGTATGACTAGCGGGACTAACGAGCAGTACTTC.

This clone was recorded many times. The gene calls are TRBV11-2 and TRBJ1-2; 10 bases are a match to TRBD1. The V gene's germline CDR1 is SGHAT and CDR2 FQNNGV. The V gene end was trimmed by 1 base and the J gene end by 6 bases; junction bases not matched to a gene: 5. This CDR3 region has 15 residues. The CDR3 reads CASSLGLTGGDGYTF. The CDR3 DNA sequence: TGTGCCAGCAGCTTAGGGCTGACAGGGGGCGATGGCTACACCTTC.

The chain recombines TRBV5-4 with TRBJ2-7, with 10 positions matching TRBD2. The length of the CDR3 is 15 residues. From germline, CDR1 is SGHNT and CDR2 YYREEE (reference sequence). Germline trimming cut 3 bases from V and 2 bases from J; bases unmatched to any gene: 5. The CDR3 is CASSSGLAEAYEQYF. Written as DNA, the CDR3 is TGTGCCAGCAGCTCCGGACTAGCGGAAGCCTACGAGCAGTACTTC. The entire variable domain, with the rest obtained from reference TRBV5-4 and TRBJ2-7, is as follows: ETGVTQSPTHLIKTRGQQVTLRCSSQSGHNTVSWYQQALGQGPQFIFQYYREEENGRGNFPPRFSGLQFPNYSSELNVNALELDDSALYLCASSSGLAEAYEQYFGPGTRLTVT.

The genes are TRBV5-4 and TRBJ2-7; TRBD2 matches at 15 bases. The CDR3 sequence is 15 residues long. The trim removed 3 bases at V and 7 bases at J, leaving 5 bases unmatched. CDR1 and CDR2 from the germline V gene are SGHNT and YYREEE (reference sequence). In DNA form, the CDR3 reads TGTGCCAGCAGCTCCTGGACTAGCGGGAGGGAAGAGCAGTACTTC. Protein: CASSSWTSGREEQYF. Drawing the rest from reference TRBV5-4 and TRBJ2-7, the complete variable domain is ETGVTQSPTHLIKTRGQQVTLRCSSQSGHNTVSWYQQALGQGPQFIFQYYREEENGRGNFPPRFSGLQFPNYSSELNVNALELDDSALYLCASSSWTSGREEQYFGPGTRLTVT.

The chain joins TRBV2 to TRBJ2-5; 7 bases map to TRBD1. The assigned J gene may be wrong: the sequence end matches TRBJ2-7 better. Germline CDR1 reads SNHLY; CDR2 reads FYNNEI. CDR3 length equals 13 residues. As DNA, the CDR3 is TGTGCCGTACAAGGGGGCCTCTCCTACGAGCAGTACTTC. Its translation: CAVQGGLSYEQYF.

The rearrangement links TRBV7-9 to TRBJ2-1; 8 bases agree with TRBD1. Germline V lookup: CDR1 SEHNR, CDR2 FQNEAQ (reference sequence). With 5 bases clipped from V and 0 bases from J, the junction kept 6 bases outside the gene matches. The CDR3 sequence is 16 residues long. The CDR3 loop is CASSVWTGSSYNEQFF. The CDR3 DNA is TGTGCCAGCAGCGTGTGGACAGGGAGCTCCTACAATGAGCAGTTCTTC.

The chain recombines TRBV5-1 with TRBJ2-5, with TRBD2 matching 11 bases. V shed 7 bases, J shed 1 base, and the junction held 3 bases outside the gene matches. Germline loops: CDR1 SGHRS, CDR2 YFSETQ. This CDR3 is 14 amino acids long. CDR3 sequence reads: CASGGTSGQETQYF. DNA of the CDR3: TGCGCCAGCGGAGGGACTAGCGGCCAAGAGACCCAGTACTTC.

The chain carries TRBV27 and TRBJ2-2; 9 positions match TRBD2. J lost 6 bases, V lost 3 bases, and 2 bases had no gene match. Germline CDR1 reads MNHEY; CDR2 reads SMNVEV (reference sequence). The CDR3 contains 14 residues. DNA of the CDR3: TGTGCCAGCAGTTTTAAGCGGGAGGCCGGGGAGCTGTTTTTT. The encoded protein is CASSFKREAGELFF.

The gene calls are TRBV30 and TRBJ2-3; 9 bases are a match to TRBD2. In germline, CDR1 is GTSNPN, CDR2 SVGIG (reference sequence). The CDR3 consists of 16 residues. Trimming took 1 base from V and 3 from J; bases not matched to a gene: 8. This CDR3 is CAWSALSGSRTDTQYF. The CDR3 DNA follows: TGTGCCTGGAGTGCCCTTAGCGGGAGTAGGACAGATACGCAGTATTTT. The full variable domain, its missing parts supplied by reference TRBV30 and TRBJ2-3, is SQTIHQWPATLVQPVGSPLSLECTVEGTSNPNLYWYRQAAGRGLQLLFYSVGIGQISSEVPQNLSASRPQDRQFILSSKKLLLSDSGFYLCAWSALSGSRTDTQYFGPGTRLTVL.

This clone was seen just once. The V call is TRBV2, the J call TRBJ2-3; D unclear. This CDR3 comprises 13 residues. Germline values: CDR1 SNHLY, CDR2 FYNNEI. The V end was cut by 5 bases, the J end by 5 bases, with 11 bases between. This chain's CDR3 is CASSRRQIDTQYF. The CDR3, as DNA: TGTGCCAGCAGTCGAAGACAAATAGATACGCAGTATTTT.

This sequence joins TRBV5-4 and TRBJ1-1, with 9 bases aligning to TRBD1. The V gene's germline CDR1 is SGHNT and CDR2 YYREEE (reference sequence). CDR3 length: 15 residues. V shed 0 bases and J 5 bases; nucleotides not matched to a gene: 5. In nucleotides, the CDR3 is TGTGCCAGCAGCTTGGTGGGACAGGGCTTTACTGAAGCTTTCTTT. Translation: CASSLVGQGFTEAFF.

The rearrangement uses TRBV6-1 and TRBJ1-2; TRBD1 matches 8 bases. The J segment lost 7 bases and the V segment lost 1 base, leaving 11 bases of the junction unmatched. Germline V lookup: CDR1 MNHNS, CDR2 SASEGT. This CDR3 spans 16 amino acids. CDR3 DNA: TGTGCCAGCAGTGAAGATGGGCGGACAGGGCTCTTTGGCTACACCTTC. It yields the protein CASSEDGRTGLFGYTF.

The chain couples TRBV9 to TRBJ2-3; 9 bases agree with TRBD2. With V trimmed by 3 bases and J by 0 bases, 8 bases remained unmatched. CDR1 SGDLS and CDR2 YYNGEE come from the germline V gene. The CDR3 is 17 amino acids. CDR3 sequence reads: CASSAATSGSSTDTQYF. CDR3 DNA sequence: TGTGCCAGCAGCGCCGCGACTAGCGGCTCTAGCACAGATACGCAGTATTTT.

The chain employs TRBV5-1 and TRBJ1-5; 7 bases agree with TRBD1. This CDR3 contains 13 residues. Germline assignment: CDR1 SGHRS and CDR2 YFSETQ. Trimming at V came to 7 bases and at J to 3 bases, leaving 4 bases not matched to a gene. The DNA of the CDR3 is TGCGCCAGCCGAACAGGGGACAATCAGCCCCAGCATTTT. It yields the protein CASRTGDNQPQHF.

The J gene is TRBJ2-3, the V gene TRBV2, with 11 bases aligning to TRBD2. V was pared by 5 bases and J by 0 bases, with 4 bases of the junction left unmatched. The CDR3 is made up of 16 amino acids. In germline, CDR1 is SNHLY, CDR2 FYNNEI. CDR3 residues: CASSPSGRYSTDTQYF. Written as DNA, the CDR3 is TGTGCCAGCAGTCCTAGCGGGAGGTATAGCACAGATACGCAGTATTTT.

The rearrangement joins TRBV6-5 to TRBJ1-1; 11 positions match TRBD1. V lost 4 bases and J lost 3; bases outside the gene matches: 4. CDR3 length equals 15 residues. The germline V gene has CDR1 MNHEY and CDR2 SVGAGI. The CDR3 sequence is CASSWTGGADTEAFF. The CDR3 region has the DNA TGTGCCAGCAGTTGGACAGGGGGCGCGGACACTGAAGCTTTCTTT.

This clone has just one count. The DNA for the CDR3 is TGTGCCAGCAGTTTGCGGGGAGAGACCCAGTACTTC. Translating gives CASSLRGETQYF. This chain uses TRBV27 with TRBJ2-5, with D possibly TRBD2 on 6 matching bases. The ends were cut back, 3 bases at V and 4 bases at J, with 6 bases in the middle. Looked up from germline, CDR1 is MNHEY and CDR2 is SMNVEV (reference sequence). The CDR3 is 12 amino acids.

This chain links TRBV4-2 with TRBJ2-3; 10 bases map to TRBD2. This CDR3 is 18 amino acids long. The ends lost 0 bases at V and 3 bases at J; junction bases unmatched: 9. The germline V gene has CDR1 LGHNA and CDR2 YNFKEQ. The CDR3 loop is CASSQEEGLARGTDTQYF. For the CDR3, the DNA is TGTGCCAGCAGCCAAGAAGAGGGACTAGCGCGGGGGACAGATACGCAGTATTTT.

The J gene is TRBJ1-5, the V gene TRBV10-3; D perhaps matches TRBD1 (6 bases). The germline gives CDR1 ENHRY, CDR2 SYGVKD. Trimming shortened V by 0 bases and J by 3 bases, and 9 bases separated the two germline ends. This CDR3 contains 15 residues. The CDR3 bases are TGTGCCATCAGTGAGTCGGGGGCATTCAATCAGCCCCAGCATTTT. It yields the protein CAISESGAFNQPQHF.